Below, 7 T cell receptor beta chains from the same sample are listed, as sequenced in a study of T-cell memory formation after mild COVID-19. Using its own MiXCR run on the 5' RACE reads, TCRdb lists one record per CDR3 protein. The table shows 84,000 or so distinct CDR3 sequences, with approximately 15% occurring only once. Source material: PBMCs or a T cell subset sorted from them (not recorded which). All receptors come from an adult woman who had mild COVID-19 (a few samples of this study predate the infection). Cell type and time point are not known.

This clonotype was observed a handful of times. The chain carries TRBV6-2 or TRBV6-3 and TRBJ2-7, with TRBD2 identical over 10 bases. Germline V gene lookup returns CDR1 MNHEY and CDR2 SVGEGT. V lost 0 bases, J lost 0 bases, and 5 bases stayed unmatched. CDR3 length: 17 residues. The CDR3, as DNA: TGTGCCAGCAGTTACTCGCGACTAGCGGGTTTCTCCTACGAGCAGTACTTC. This gives the protein CASSYSRLAGFSYEQYF.

The chain combines TRBV7-9 with TRBJ1-5; D ambiguous. V gave up 5 bases and J gave up 6 bases, with 11 bases separating them. The CDR3 loop spans 13 amino acids. Germline V CDR1 and CDR2: SEHNR, FQNEAQ (reference sequence). The CDR3 nucleotides are TGTGCCAGCAGCCCCGGCCCGGGTCAGCCCCAGCATTTT. It encodes CASSPGPGQPQHF.

The rearrangement uses TRBV6-2 or TRBV6-3 and TRBJ2-7; D call uncertain. From germline, CDR1 is MNHEY and CDR2 SVGEGT. V was trimmed by 0 bases and J by 0 bases, leaving 12 bases between them. This CDR3 is built from 16 residues. CDR3 amino acids: CASSYSREASSYEQYF. The DNA for the CDR3 is TGTGCCAGCAGTTACTCGAGAGAGGCCAGCTCCTACGAGCAGTACTTC.

In this sample, this clonotype turned up a few times. This chain connects TRBV6-5 to TRBJ2-7; TRBD1 matches 7 bases. Germline CDR1 and CDR2: MNHEY and SVGAGI. Trimming cost V 8 bases and J 0 bases; bases outside gene matches: 10. The CDR3 has 15 amino acids. CDR3 loop: CASGPRDRSSYEQYF. In DNA, the CDR3 is TGTGCCAGCGGCCCGAGGGACAGAAGCTCCTACGAGCAGTACTTC.

The sample holds a few counts of this clonotype. The J gene is TRBJ2-7, the V gene TRBV30; the D gene is possibly TRBD1 (6 bases). This CDR3 spans 15 amino acids. CDR1 GTSNPN and CDR2 SVGIG come from the germline V gene (reference sequence). The V end lost 2 bases, the J end lost 8 bases, and 22 bases lay between the germline ends. The CDR3 nucleotides are TGTGCCTGGAGTTGGAAACAGGGCTCCTACGAGCAGCAGTACTTC. Translation: CAWSWKQGSYEQQYF.

This clonotype was seen many times. The CDR3 DNA follows: TGCGCCAGCAGCAAAACAGGGTCGGCATACGAGCAGTACTTC. It translates to CASSKTGSAYEQYF. The chain uses TRBV5-1 and TRBJ2-7; tentative D call: TRBD1 (6 bases). Per germline, CDR1 SGHRS and CDR2 YFSETQ. The CDR3 is 14 residues long. The V gene lost 4 bases and the J gene lost 4 bases, with 15 bases spanning the gap.

The chain combines TRBV9 with TRBJ1-3; weak D call: TRBD1 (5 bases). The V end lost 0 bases, the J end lost 1 base, and 8 bases lay between the germline ends. This CDR3 comprises 15 residues. CDR1 and CDR2 from the germline V gene are SGDLS and YYNGEE. CDR3 protein: CASSVGWGSGNTIYF. The CDR3 DNA reads TGTGCCAGCAGCGTAGGATGGGGGTCTGGAAACACCATATATTTT.